These 30 T cell receptor beta chains were all obtained from the same sample, sequenced in a study of tumor-infiltrating lymphocytes in primary liver carcinoma. Extraction of RNA together with DNA used about 20-34 mg of unsorted bulk tissue. Reverse transcription of roughly 470 ng total RNA with a constant-region primer produced TCR beta cDNA. A slightly modified ARM-PCR protocol with three nested multiplex PCR rounds produced these TCR beta libraries. The first two PCR rounds, roughly 10 cycles each, used TRBV1-TRBV30 forward primers and a C-beta reverse primer. Each CDR3 protein gets one entry after TCRdb re-called the multiplex PCR reads with MiXCR. The repertoire holds 20,000 or so distinct CDR3 sequences, with 80% as singletons. The sequencing input was liver tumor tissue from sampling region 2. Indicated subset: tumor region T2, inferior pole. These receptors originate from a woman aged 25 to 45 with primary liver carcinoma and hepatitis B virus infection.

As concerns this clonotype: Germline and junction disagree at one end, which may indicate a read error. The rearrangement joins TRBV5-5 to TRBJ1-4; D is undetermined. The V gene's germline CDR1 is SGHKS and CDR2 YYEKEE (reference sequence). The CDR3 extends over 19 amino acids. Written as DNA, the CDR3 is TGTACCAGCAGCTTGAGGTTAGGCGGACGGGTTGCAGCTAATGAAAAACTGTCTTTT. It is translated as CTSSLRLGGRVAANEKLSF.

The chain is built from TRBV6-6 and TRBJ1-6; D remains ambiguous. Germline values: CDR1 MNHNY, CDR2 SVGAGI (reference sequence). The CDR3 has 14 residues. V was clipped by 9 bases and J by 8 bases, with 17 bases between them. For the CDR3, the DNA is TGTGCCAGTAATTACACATGGATGGATTCACCCCTCCACTTT. This gives the protein CASNYTWMDSPLHF.

The chain couples TRBV10-3 to TRBJ2-5; D gene ambiguous. CDR3 length: 15 amino acids. The germline V gene encodes CDR1 ENHRY and CDR2 SYGVKD. The CDR3 nucleotides are TGTCACATCAGTGAGTCGGATATCAGACAAGAGACCCAGTACTTC. This codes for CHISESDIRQETQYF.

For this clonotype: Compared with germline, one end of the junction differs, possibly owing to a read error. CDR3 sequence reads: CISSYQYTDTQYF. CDR3 in DNA: TGTATCAGCAGTTATCAGTACACAGATACACAGTACTTT. This chain joins TRBV12-3 or TRBV12-4 and TRBJ2-3; D is unclear. The CDR3 consists of 13 residues.

Worth noting for this clonotype: Since the CDR3 does not end with the conserved phenylalanine or tryptophan, this likely comes from a read error. The gene calls are TRBV7-9 and TRBJ1-5; D call uncertain. The V gene's germline CDR1 is SEHNR and CDR2 FQNEAQ (reference sequence). This CDR3 has 14 residues. CDR3 protein: CASSPLENNQPQHS. Here the CDR3 DNA reads TGTGCCAGCAGCCCCCTGGAGAACAATCAGCCTCAGCATTCT.

For this clonotype: The junction does not match germline at one end; this may be a read error. CDR3 nucleotides: TGCGCCAGCAGACAAGATCGATGGACATGGCGGGAGCGGTACTTC. This codes for CASRQDRWTWRERYF. This sequence joins TRBV4-3 and TRBJ2-7; 7 bases agree with TRBD2. The CDR3 runs to 15 residues. Germline V lookup: CDR1 LGHNA, CDR2 YSLEER.

As to this clonotype: Compared with germline, one end of the junction differs, possibly owing to a read error. The V and J genes are TRBV6-6 and TRBJ2-3; tentatively, D is TRBD1 (6 bases). The CDR3 loop spans 17 amino acids. Germline CDR1 is MNHNY and CDR2 is SVGAGI (reference sequence). As DNA, the CDR3 is TGTGCCAGTAGTTGCCAGACAGGACCTCGACGCACAGATACGCAGTATTTT. Its protein product is CASSCQTGPRRTDTQYF.

To note about this clonotype: One end of the junction varies from germline; a read error may be responsible. V is TRBV11-2 and J is TRBJ1-1, with D unresolved. This CDR3 is built from 14 residues. Germline CDR1 reads SGHAT; CDR2 reads FQNNGV. The CDR3 loop is CVSSLLWAGTEAFF. In nucleotides, the CDR3 is TGTGTCAGCAGTTTATTATGGGCAGGCACTGAAGCTTTCTTT. Supplemented by reference TRBV11-2 and TRBJ1-1, the full variable domain reads EAGVAQSPRYKIIEKRQSVAFWCNPISGHATLYWYQQILGQGPKLLIQFQNNGVVDDSQLPKDRFSAERLKGVDSTLKIQPAKLEDSAVYLCVSSLLWAGTEAFFGQGTRLTVV.

As regards this clonotype: The junction and the germline gene differ at one end; a read error may be behind it. V gene TRBV11-2 combines with J gene TRBJ1-1; D is undetermined. CDR1 is SGHAT, CDR2 FQNNGV, per germline. CDR3 length: 14 amino acids. This CDR3 is CASSLLWACTEASF. CDR3 bases: TGTGCCAGTAGCTTATTATGGGCCTGCACTGAAGCTTCCTTT.

The chain joins TRBV4-1 to TRBJ1-4, with 12 nucleotides matching TRBD1. The CDR3 spans 17 residues. Germline values: CDR1 MGHRA, CDR2 YSYEKL. V gave up 7 bases and J gave up 11 bases; unmatched junction bases: 17. For the CDR3, the DNA is TGCGCCAGCAACCTAACCGGGACAGGGGGCGCCTTAGAGAAACTGTTTTTT. Translation: CASNLTGTGGALEKLFF.

About this clonotype itself: A read error may produce the germline difference seen at one junction end. The CDR3 region has the DNA TGTGCCAGCGGCTTGACGATCGGGAGGGGCCAGCCCCAGCATTTT. This gives the protein CASGLTIGRGQPQHF. The V and J genes are TRBV7-9 and TRBJ1-5, with D possibly matching TRBD1 (5 bases). Germline CDR1 reads SEHNR; CDR2 reads FQNEAQ (reference sequence). The CDR3 runs 15 residues.

This chain links TRBV11-2 with TRBJ2-7, with TRBD1 as a possible D gene (6 bases). The CDR3 length is 15 residues. Looked up from germline, CDR1 is SGHAT and CDR2 is FQNNGV. The ends were cut back, 6 bases at V and 0 bases at J, with 15 bases in the middle. The CDR3 nucleotides read TGTGCCAGCAGTTCAGAAAGGGGGAACTCCTACGAGCAGTACTTC. Encoded protein: CASSSERGNSYEQYF. Full variable domain (remainder filled in from reference TRBV11-2 and TRBJ2-7): EAGVAQSPRYKIIEKRQSVAFWCNPISGHATLYWYQQILGQGPKLLIQFQNNGVVDDSQLPKDRFSAERLKGVDSTLKIQPAKLEDSAVYLCASSSERGNSYEQYFGPGTRLTVT.

As regards this clonotype: A read error may explain this, as a much larger clone is one base away. In this CDR3 the conserved last residue, phenylalanine or tryptophan, is missing, so a read error is likely. This chain's CDR3 is CASSQVFPGGGNEQFL. The CDR3 DNA reads TGCGCCAGCAGCCAAGTCTTCCCGGGGGGTGGCAATGAGCAGTTCTTA. The chain uses TRBV4-1 and TRBJ2-1; 7 nucleotides align to TRBD2. CDR1 MGHRA and CDR2 YSYEKL come from the germline V gene. V was clipped by 1 base and J by 6 bases; unmatched bases: 9. This CDR3 comprises 16 residues.

This clonotype was seen once. This chain joins TRBV6-5 and TRBJ2-2; D is unclear. There are 15 residues in the CDR3. Germline CDR1 MNHEY, CDR2 SVGAGI. The chain's CDR3 is CISSPEYHSAGELFF. CDR3 bases: TGTATCAGCAGTCCCGAGTACCATTCGGCCGGGGAGCTGTTTTTT.

The chain uses TRBV11-3 and TRBJ2-5, with 11 bases fitting TRBD2. Losses at the gene ends were 7 bases for V and 4 bases for J; bases not matched to a gene: 17. Germline-derived CDR1 and CDR2 are SGHNT and YENEEA. This CDR3 has 18 residues. The CDR3 loop is CASNSSSLAGVNGETQYF. The CDR3 nucleotides read TGTGCCAGCAACTCCAGTTCACTAGCGGGAGTTAACGGAGAGACCCAGTACTTC.

The chain joins TRBV28 to TRBJ2-2; TRBD2 matches 7 bases. Germline CDR1 reads MDHEN; CDR2 reads SYDVKM. CDR3 size: 13 residues. Here the CDR3 reads CVSSLSGNGELFF. The CDR3 region has the DNA TGTGTCAGTAGTTTGAGCGGGAACGGGGAGCTGTTTTTT. The whole variable domain, filled in from reference TRBV28 and TRBJ2-2, reads DVKVTQSSRYLVKRTGEKVFLECVQDMDHENMFWYRQDPGLGLRLIYFSYDVKMKEKGDIPEGYSVSREKKERFSLILESASTNQTSMYLCVSSLSGNGELFFGEGSRLTVL.

By share of the sample, this clonotype is medium-sized. This sequence joins TRBV12-3 or TRBV12-4 and TRBJ2-3, with D maybe TRBD2 (6 bases). V lost 6 bases and J lost 3, with 19 bases in between. This CDR3 region has 16 residues. The CDR3 sequence: CASSLAWGVGTDTQYF. The CDR3, as DNA: TGTGCCAGCAGCCTTGCGTGGGGGGTCGGAACAGATACGCAGTATTTT.

Notes on this clonotype: A junction boundary mismatches the germline segment, possibly from a read error. The chain uses TRBV29-1 and TRBJ2-1; 11 nucleotides agree with TRBD2. CDR1 SQVTM and CDR2 ANQGSEA come from the germline V gene. The CDR3 covers 18 residues. CDR3 sequence reads: CSVPRLVTLAGGGNEHFF. CDR3 sequence (DNA): TGCAGCGTTCCAAGACTGGTTACCCTAGCGGGAGGTGGGAATGAGCACTTCTTC.

The sample holds a few counts of this clonotype. The junction shows a germline mismatch at one end, possibly a read error. This rearrangement joins TRBV5-5 to TRBJ2-2, with 8 bases fitting TRBD1. The germline V gene has CDR1 SGHKS and CDR2 YYEKEE (reference sequence). There are 14 residues in the CDR3. The CDR3 nucleotides read TGTGCCAGCACCTGGACAGGGATCACAGGGGAACTGTTTTTT. It specifies CASTWTGITGELFF.

Remarks on this clonotype: The germline gene is not matched at one end of the junction; a read error may be the cause. This chain connects TRBV4-3 to TRBJ2-7; unclear D gene. Germline assignment: CDR1 LGHNA and CDR2 YSLEER. CDR3 length: 16 amino acids. The CDR3 loop reads CASSQDIHGLPYVQYF. In DNA form, the CDR3 reads TGCGCCAGCAGCCAAGATATACATGGTCTCCCCTACGTGCAGTACTTC.

Points on this clonotype: One end of the junction does not line up with germline, which may come from a read error. The chain employs TRBV7-9 and TRBJ1-4; tentative D call: TRBD1 (5 bases). This CDR3 contains 16 residues. Germline-derived CDR1 and CDR2 are SEHNR and FQNEAQ (reference sequence). CDR3 sequence reads: CASSLKRGGFFEKPFF. The CDR3, as DNA: TGTGCCAGCAGCTTAAAAAGGGGCGGATTCTTCGAAAAACCGTTTTTC. The variable domain in full, with the rest retrieved from reference TRBV7-9 and TRBJ1-4, is DTGVSQNPRHKITKRGQNVTFRCDPISEHNRLYWYRQTLGQGPEFLTYFQNEAQLEKSRLLSDRFSAERPKGSFSTLEIQRTEQGDSAMYLCASSLKRGGFFEKPFFGSGTQLSVL.

The chain uses TRBV11-2 and TRBJ2-3, with D perhaps matching TRBD1 (5 bases). The J call could be wrong; TRBJ1-5 is a better fit for the DNA end. The V gene's germline CDR1 is SGHAT and CDR2 FQNNGV. This CDR3 is built from 14 residues. The CDR3 coding sequence is TGTGCCAGCAGCCTGGGACTGCCCATAGATACGCAGCATTTT. This codes for CASSLGLPIDTQHF.

Comments on this clonotype: The CDR3 end shows no conserved phenylalanine or tryptophan, and so a read error is likely. The chain couples TRBV12-3 or TRBV12-4 to TRBJ2-5; tentative D call: TRBD1 (5 bases). The CDR3 sequence is 14 residues long. CDR3 residues: CASSVPGSQETQYL. The DNA of the CDR3 is TGTGCCAGCAGTGTGCCAGGCTCACAGGAGACGCAGTACTTA.

Of note for this clonotype: A junction end diverges from the germline sequence, so it may reflect a read error. The CDR3 DNA reads TGTGCCAGCAGCTTAGGCTCAAGCTACGAGCGGTGCTTC. Encoded protein: CASSLGSSYERCF. The chain recombines TRBV11-2 with TRBJ2-7, with a weak D call TRBD2 (5 bases). Germline V gives CDR1 SGHAT, CDR2 FQNNGV. The CDR3 is made up of 13 amino acids.

CDR3 protein: CATSDSSGKWGQFF. The DNA of the CDR3 is TGTGCCACCAGTGACTCTAGTGGGAAGTGGGGGCAGTTCTTC. This chain connects TRBV24-1 to TRBJ2-1; D is unclear. Trimming shortened V by 4 bases and J by 12 bases, and 18 bases separated the two germline ends. Germline-derived CDR1 and CDR2 are KGHDR and SFDVKD. This CDR3 has 14 amino acids.

This clonotype has ten or more counts. This may come from a read error, since a much larger clone is one base off. This chain uses TRBV20-1 with TRBJ2-2; 11 bases line up with TRBD1. Germline V gene data show CDR1 as DFQATT and CDR2 as SNEGSKA (reference sequence). The CDR3 spans 15 residues. The ends lost 1 base at V and 13 bases at J; junction bases unmatched: 11. CDR3 loop: CSARGTGGAGRGLFF. DNA for the CDR3: TGCAGTGCTAGAGGGACAGGGGGCGCAGGCCGGGGGCTGTTTTTT.

As for this clonotype: At one boundary the junction diverges from the germline segment, which might be a read error. The chain combines TRBV14 with TRBJ1-3; tentative D call: TRBD1 (5 bases). Germline CDR1 and CDR2: SGHDN and FVKESK. CDR3 length: 15 amino acids. This CDR3 reads CVSSGIGASGNTIYF. The CDR3 coding sequence is TGTGTCAGCAGTGGGATTGGGGCCTCTGGGAACACCATATATTTT.

Points on this clonotype: The conserved phenylalanine or tryptophan is not found at the CDR3 terminus, so this likely reflects a read error. The chain carries TRBV5-4 and TRBJ2-3; TRBD2 aligns across 7 bases. The germline CDR1 and CDR2 sequences are SGHNT and YYREEE (reference sequence). With 5 bases clipped from V and 5 bases from J, the junction kept 2 bases outside the gene matches. The CDR3 is 12 amino acids. The CDR3: CASRSGEDTQYI. CDR3 bases: TGTGCCAGCAGAAGCGGGGAAGATACGCAGTATATT.

Turning to this clonotype: The conserved phenylalanine or tryptophan is not found at the CDR3 terminus, so this likely reflects a read error. No DNA is shown, since the ends of the CDR3 on it are uncertain; the CDR3 is the one TCRdb lists. The rearrangement joins TRBV6-5 to TRBJ2-5; the table's D gene call, TRBD1, was not cross checked with the DNA. CDR1 MNHEY and CDR2 SVGAGI come from the germline V gene. The CDR3 length is 13 residues, termini included. The CDR3 here is CASSTDRRLTHYL.

Regarding this clonotype: At one boundary the junction diverges from the germline segment, which might be a read error. The gene calls are TRBV6-5 and TRBJ2-2; 8 nucleotides match TRBD1. This CDR3 has 15 amino acids. Germline lookup yields CDR1 MNHEY and CDR2 SVGAGI. Written as DNA, the CDR3 is TGTGCCAGCATTCCGCGGACAGGGTTCACCGCGGAGCTTTTTTTT. Translation gives CASIPRTGFTAELFF.